The 23 T cell receptor beta chains in this list originate from one sample, sequenced in a study of blood T cell repertoires in COVID-19. Sequencing was performed with immunoSEQ multiplex PCR; in TCRdb, only in-frame clones are kept and a portion is missing. This repertoire shows about 160,000 clones, 80% to 85% found once; its top ten account for roughly 8.6%. Sequenced: PBMCs or T cells enriched from blood (not recorded which). The receptors stem from a woman in her forties or fifties who had recovered from COVID-19.

The rearrangement joins TRBV3-1 (or the pseudogene TRBV3-2) to TRBJ2-7; tentative D call: TRBD2 (6 bases). V dropped 5 bases and J dropped 2 bases, with 10 bases sitting between them. The germline V gene has CDR1 LGHDT and CDR2 YNNKEL (reference sequence). This CDR3 spans 13 amino acids. CDR3 nucleotides: TGTGCCAGCAGCGGTCTAGCGACCTACGAGCAGTACTTC. Translation: CASSGLATYEQYF.

The V gene is TRBV9, the J gene TRBJ2-3, with D tentatively TRBD2 (6 bases). CDR3 length: 20 residues. V was clipped by 0 bases and J by 4 bases, with 27 bases between them. Germline V gene sequence: CDR1 SGDLS, CDR2 YYNGEE. This CDR3 reads CASSVGLRETTSRAADTQYF. The CDR3 DNA is TGTGCCAGCAGCGTAGGGTTAAGGGAGACTACTAGCAGGGCAGCAGATACGCAGTATTTT.

The chain has TRBV9 and TRBJ1-2, with D hard to call. V was clipped by 0 bases and J by 2 bases, with 8 bases between them. The CDR3 loop spans 14 amino acids. Germline CDR1 reads SGDLS; CDR2 reads YYNGEE. The CDR3 here is CASSVAEENYGYTF. The CDR3 nucleotides read TGTGCCAGCAGCGTAGCCGAGGAGAACTATGGCTACACCTTC.

In its sample, this clone was seen once. The chain recombines TRBV21-1 with TRBJ2-5; the DNA was not compared with TRBD2, the D call given in the table. TRBV21-1 is recorded as a pseudogene. The CDR3 length is 17 residues. CDR3: CASSPAPAGVRRETQYF. The CDR3 DNA reads as TGTGCCAGCAGTCCAGCCCCCGCGGGGGTGAGACGAGAGACCCAGTACTTC.

This rearrangement joins TRBV18 to TRBJ2-1; 8 nucleotides line up with TRBD2. V shed 1 base, J shed 7 bases, and the junction held 6 bases outside the gene matches. Per the germline V gene, CDR1 is KGHSH and CDR2 is LQKENI. CDR3 size: 15 residues. The CDR3 sequence: CASSPLSGSRNEQFF. The CDR3 nucleotides read TGTGCCAGCTCACCACTGAGCGGGAGTAGGAATGAGCAGTTCTTC.

The V and J genes are TRBV5-6 and TRBJ2-2; TRBD2 matches at 7 bases. CDR1 is SGHDT, CDR2 YYEEEE, per germline. The CDR3 is 16 amino acids. The J segment lost 4 bases and the V segment lost 4 bases, leaving 10 bases of the junction unmatched. The CDR3 DNA sequence: TGTGCCAGCAGCCCCTTAGCGGGCCTATTCACCGGGGAGCTGTTTTTT. It encodes CASSPLAGLFTGELFF.

The chain combines TRBV9 with TRBJ2-1; 9 nucleotides match TRBD2. CDR3 length equals 14 residues. Trimming removed 2 bases from V and 8 bases from J; junction bases left unmatched: 5. Germline V gives CDR1 SGDLS, CDR2 YYNGEE. CDR3 nucleotides: TGTGCCAGCAGCGTTAGCGGGAGAGGCGATGAGCAGTTCTTC. It translates to CASSVSGRGDEQFF.

The V and J genes are TRBV9 and TRBJ2-7; perhaps TRBD2 as D (7 bases). The CDR3 runs to 14 residues. Germline CDR1 reads SGDLS; CDR2 reads YYNGEE. Trimming took 4 bases from V and 6 from J, leaving 17 bases between them. Written as DNA, the CDR3 is TGTGCCAGCAGCCCCCTCGGGGGGCGGGTCGAGCAGTACTTC. Translated: CASSPLGGRVEQYF.

The chain uses TRBV27 and TRBJ1-1, with 9 nucleotides matching TRBD1. The V gene end was trimmed by 3 bases and the J gene end by 4 bases; junction bases not matched to a gene: 9. Per the germline V gene, CDR1 is MNHEY and CDR2 is SMNVEV (reference sequence). CDR3 size: 16 residues. CDR3 amino acids: CASSLRETGGGTEAFF. The DNA for the CDR3 is TGTGCCAGCAGTTTGAGGGAGACAGGGGGAGGCACTGAAGCTTTCTTT.

This clone was detected only a few times. The rearrangement links TRBV2 to TRBJ2-3; TRBD1 is a possible D gene (5 bases). Germline V lookup: CDR1 SNHLY, CDR2 FYNNEI. The V end lost 8 bases, the J end lost 13 bases, and 7 bases lay between the germline ends. This CDR3 is built from 8 residues. This chain's CDR3 is CASSGKYF. The CDR3 DNA reads TGTGCCAGCTCAGGGAAGTATTTT.

CDR3 protein: CASSFLQGSYEQYF. Written as DNA, the CDR3 is TGTGCCAGCAGTTTTCTGCAGGGCTCCTACGAGCAGTACTTC. The V call is TRBV28, the J call TRBJ2-7; D might be TRBD1 (5 bases). The V end lost 3 bases, the J end lost 0 bases, and 9 bases lay between the germline ends. Germline CDR1 is MDHEN and CDR2 is SYDVKM. CDR3 length equals 14 residues.

The chain uses TRBV5-1 and TRBJ2-7; unclear D gene. The CDR3 extends over 12 amino acids. Trimming removed 3 bases at V and 6 bases at J, with 10 bases between. Germline V gives CDR1 SGHRS, CDR2 YFSETQ. CDR3 coding DNA: TGCGCCAGCAGCTCCTACAGTAGCGAGCAGTACTTC. Translated: CASSSYSSEQYF. Complete variable domain (other parts from reference TRBV5-1 and TRBJ2-7): KAGVTQTPRYLIKTRGQQVTLSCSPISGHRSVSWYQQTPGQGLQFLFEYFSETQRNKGNFPGRFSGRQFSNSRSEMNVSTLELGDSALYLCASSSYSSEQYFGPGTRLTVT.

This clone came up a few times. The chain carries TRBV6-2 or TRBV6-3 and TRBJ1-5; D unresolved. V lost 4 bases and J 3 bases, leaving 13 bases between the germline ends. In germline, CDR1 is MNHEY, CDR2 SVGEGT. This CDR3 is 15 amino acids long. CDR3 loop: CASSSGKGSNQPQHF. The CDR3 region has the DNA TGTGCCAGCAGTTCCGGGAAGGGTTCCAATCAGCCCCAGCATTTT.

The chain couples TRBV7-9 to TRBJ2-7; D perhaps matches TRBD2 (6 bases). The CDR3 loop spans 15 amino acids. V was clipped by 3 bases and J by 1 base, with 13 bases between them. Per germline, CDR1 SEHNR and CDR2 FQNEAQ (reference sequence). The CDR3 is CASSFKEAGSYEQYF. Written as DNA, the CDR3 is TGTGCCAGCAGCTTTAAGGAGGCGGGGTCCTACGAGCAGTACTTC.

This chain joins TRBV7-6 and TRBJ2-2; possibly TRBD2 for D (6 bases). This CDR3 is built from 17 residues. CDR1 SGHVS and CDR2 FNYEAQ come from the germline V gene. Trimming took off 3 bases at V and 5 bases at J, with 19 bases between the two ends. CDR3 sequence reads: CASSLEVAGRRTGELFF. DNA for the CDR3: TGTGCCAGCAGCTTGGAGGTCGCAGGGAGGAGAACCGGGGAGCTGTTTTTT.

The chain uses TRBV12-3 or TRBV12-4 and TRBJ2-3; TRBD1 agrees at 8 bases. The CDR3 consists of 12 residues. V was clipped by 5 bases and J by 13 bases; unmatched bases: 8. CDR3 region: CASSREDREEYF. CDR3 coding DNA: TGTGCCAGCAGTCGAGAGGACAGGGAGGAGTATTTT.

V usage is TRBV7-9 and J usage is TRBJ2-2; D is unclear. The ends were cut back, 5 bases at V and 4 bases at J, with 14 bases in the middle. Germline loops: CDR1 SEHNR, CDR2 FQNEAQ (reference sequence). The CDR3 extends over 15 amino acids. The CDR3 coding sequence is TGTGCCAGCAGCCTATCGTCCGGCGGCACCGGGGAGCTGTTTTTT. Translating it yields CASSLSSGGTGELFF.

V and J are TRBV9 and TRBJ2-7; the D is unclear. V was shortened by 4 bases and J by 5 bases, with 16 bases between the two germline ends. CDR3 size: 14 residues. CDR1 SGDLS and CDR2 YYNGEE come from the germline V gene. CDR3 sequence reads: CASSRMTNNDEQYF. The DNA for the CDR3 is TGTGCCAGCAGCCGCATGACAAACAACGACGAGCAGTACTTC.

The chain is built from TRBV11-3 and TRBJ2-3; D not certain. CDR3 length: 16 amino acids. V was trimmed by 1 base and J by 5 bases, leaving 16 bases between them. Germline loops: CDR1 SGHNT, CDR2 YENEEA. The chain's CDR3 is CASSLGPFSPLDTQYF. The CDR3 DNA is TGTGCCAGCAGCTTAGGGCCTTTTAGCCCGCTAGATACGCAGTATTTT.

The gene calls are TRBV27 and TRBJ2-7, with 9 bases matching TRBD1. The CDR3 is 14 amino acids. From germline, CDR1 is MNHEY and CDR2 SMNVEV (reference sequence). J was trimmed by 5 bases and V by 3 bases; bases with no gene match: 5. The CDR3 DNA follows: TGTGCCAGCAGTTTCTGGACAGGGGCGGACGAGCAGTACTTC. Translating it yields CASSFWTGADEQYF.

Notes on this clone: Mismatch with germline at one junction end may stem from a read error. The chain couples TRBV7-2 to TRBJ1-1, with D possibly matching TRBD1 (6 bases). Germline V lookup: CDR1 SGHTA, CDR2 FQGNSA. The length of the CDR3 is 15 residues. The CDR3 coding sequence is TGTGCCAGCATCTTATTACAGGGTGCGAACACTGAAGCTTTCTTT. Translating gives CASILLQGANTEAFF.

V is TRBV7-3 and J is TRBJ2-2; 8 positions match TRBD2. This CDR3 is 15 amino acids long. CDR1 is SGHTA and CDR2 is FQGTGA in the germline V gene. Trimming took 2 bases from V and 4 from J; bases not matched to a gene: 3. The CDR3 DNA reads TGTGCCAGCAGCTTAGGGCTAGCGGGCACCGGGGAGCTGTTTTTT. This encodes CASSLGLAGTGELFF.

DNA for the CDR3: TGTGCCAGCAGTTGGGGCGCCACCCAGCATTTT. Translating it yields CASSWGATQHF. This chain uses TRBV2 with TRBJ1-5; possibly TRBD1 for D (5 bases). Between the trimmed V and J ends, which lost 5 bases and 11 bases, there was a span of 10 bases. The germline V gene has CDR1 SNHLY and CDR2 FYNNEI. The CDR3 is 11 residues long.